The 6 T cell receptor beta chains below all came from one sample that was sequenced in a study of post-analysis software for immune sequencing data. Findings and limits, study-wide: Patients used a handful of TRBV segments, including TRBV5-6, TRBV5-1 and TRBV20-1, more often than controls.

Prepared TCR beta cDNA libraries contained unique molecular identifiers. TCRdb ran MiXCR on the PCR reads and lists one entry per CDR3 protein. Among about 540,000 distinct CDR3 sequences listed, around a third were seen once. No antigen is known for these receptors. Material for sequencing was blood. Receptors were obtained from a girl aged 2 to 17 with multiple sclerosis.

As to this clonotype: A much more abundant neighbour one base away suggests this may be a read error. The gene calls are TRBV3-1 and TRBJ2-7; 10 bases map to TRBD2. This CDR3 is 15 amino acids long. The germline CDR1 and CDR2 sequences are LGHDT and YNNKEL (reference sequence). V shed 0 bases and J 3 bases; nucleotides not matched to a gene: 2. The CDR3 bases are TGTGCCAGCAGCCAAGAGTCTAGCGGGGGCTACGAGCAGTACTTC. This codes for CASSQESSGGYEQYF.

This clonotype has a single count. The CDR3 coding sequence is TGTGCCAGCAGCCTTGACCGACTAGCGGGGGTGGGTAAGCAGTTCTTC. Protein sequence: CASSLDRLAGVGKQFF. V usage is TRBV7-2 and J usage is TRBJ2-1, with 12 bases lining up with TRBD2. There are 16 residues in the CDR3. Germline values: CDR1 SGHTA, CDR2 FQGNSA. J gave up 11 bases and V 5 bases, and 13 bases lay outside the gene matches.

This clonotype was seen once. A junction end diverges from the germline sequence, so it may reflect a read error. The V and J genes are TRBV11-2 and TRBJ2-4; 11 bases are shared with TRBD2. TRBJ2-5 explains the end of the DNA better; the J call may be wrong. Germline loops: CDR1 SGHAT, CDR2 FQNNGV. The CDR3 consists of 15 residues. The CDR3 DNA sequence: TGTGTCAGCAGCCTACTAGCGGGGGCAGGAAAGACCCAGTACTTC. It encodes CVSSLLAGAGKTQYF.

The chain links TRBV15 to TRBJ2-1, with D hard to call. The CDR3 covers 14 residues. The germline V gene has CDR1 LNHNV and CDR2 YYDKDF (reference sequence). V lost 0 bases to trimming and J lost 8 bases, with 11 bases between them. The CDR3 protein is CATSREEFGYEQFF. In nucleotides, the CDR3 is TGTGCCACCAGCAGAGAGGAGTTTGGGTATGAGCAGTTCTTC. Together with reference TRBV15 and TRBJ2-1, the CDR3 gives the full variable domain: DAMVIQNPRYQVTQFGKPVTLSCSQTLNHNVMYWYQQKSSQAPKLLFHYYDKDFNNEADTPDNFQSRRPNTSFCFLDIRSPGLGDTAMYLCATSREEFGYEQFFGPGTRLTVL.

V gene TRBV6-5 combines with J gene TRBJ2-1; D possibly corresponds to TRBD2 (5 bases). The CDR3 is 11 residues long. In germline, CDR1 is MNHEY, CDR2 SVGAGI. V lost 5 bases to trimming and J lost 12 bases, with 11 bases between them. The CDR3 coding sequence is TGTGCCAGCAGTCGAGGAGGTGGGCAGTTCTTC. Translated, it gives CASSRGGGQFF.

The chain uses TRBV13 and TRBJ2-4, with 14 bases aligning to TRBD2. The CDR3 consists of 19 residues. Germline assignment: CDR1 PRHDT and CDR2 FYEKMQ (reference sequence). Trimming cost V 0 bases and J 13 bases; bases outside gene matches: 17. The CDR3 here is CASSLGGLAGARTGIEQYF. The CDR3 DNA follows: TGTGCCAGCAGCTTAGGGGGACTAGCGGGGGCGCGCACTGGGATTGAGCAGTACTTC.